The clone carrying this T cell receptor beta chain appeared a few times. Its antigen is undetermined. TCRdb independently ran MiXCR on the RT-PCR reads; one entry per CDR3 protein. Among about 570,000 distinct CDR3 sequences, approximately 10% were seen once, and the ten largest hold 8% to 13%. The source of the sample is a study of response to subunit inactivated influenza vaccine. Overall study results and limits: Authors suggested few new T cells are recruited by each seasonal influenza vaccination.

Another study also made use of these data, one on T cells expressing NK-cell markers. That report adds: Researchers built TCR beta cDNA using 5'RACE template switching with UMIs. Several of the experiments relied on an anti-gamma-delta TCR antibody so that only alpha-beta TCR T cells were sorted. Where several donors were concerned, these clonotypes also led the CD3+CD56-NKG2C+ fraction. What remained unclear was the HCMV specificity of expanded NKG2C+ T cell clones.

The material sequenced was PBMCs from blood, taken on the day of vaccination. This TCR was recovered from a man in his fifties or sixties who received an inactivated influenza vaccine.

The CDR3 DNA is TGTGCCAGCAGCTTAGCAGCGGGGTCCGGGGGAGGGTACGAGCAGTACTTC. Protein: CASSLAAGSGGGYEQYF. The gene calls are TRBV7-2 and TRBJ2-7; 7 bases map to TRBD2. Germline CDR1 reads SGHTA; CDR2 reads FQGNSA. With 0 bases clipped from V and 4 bases from J, the junction kept 12 bases outside the gene matches. The CDR3 runs to 17 residues.